This TCR beta chain was recovered during a study of cytomegalovirus exposure and HLA in healthy donors. Profiling relied on immunoSEQ multiplex PCR, and the TCRdb table lists in-frame clones only, not all of them. Of about 200,000 clones in the sample, 80% to 90% were seen once. The V gene end was trimmed by 3 bases and the J gene end by 7 bases; junction bases not matched to a gene: 8. CDR1 is SGHTA, CDR2 FQGNSA, per germline. This CDR3 is built from 15 residues. Source material: PBMCs. The rearrangement joins TRBV7-2 to TRBJ2-5; 10 bases align to TRBD2. This clonotype was obtained from a young woman in good health and CMV-seropositive. The CDR3 region is CASSFPSGRVVTQYF. The CDR3 bases are TGTGCCAGCAGCTTCCCTAGCGGGAGAGTCGTGACCCAGTACTTC.